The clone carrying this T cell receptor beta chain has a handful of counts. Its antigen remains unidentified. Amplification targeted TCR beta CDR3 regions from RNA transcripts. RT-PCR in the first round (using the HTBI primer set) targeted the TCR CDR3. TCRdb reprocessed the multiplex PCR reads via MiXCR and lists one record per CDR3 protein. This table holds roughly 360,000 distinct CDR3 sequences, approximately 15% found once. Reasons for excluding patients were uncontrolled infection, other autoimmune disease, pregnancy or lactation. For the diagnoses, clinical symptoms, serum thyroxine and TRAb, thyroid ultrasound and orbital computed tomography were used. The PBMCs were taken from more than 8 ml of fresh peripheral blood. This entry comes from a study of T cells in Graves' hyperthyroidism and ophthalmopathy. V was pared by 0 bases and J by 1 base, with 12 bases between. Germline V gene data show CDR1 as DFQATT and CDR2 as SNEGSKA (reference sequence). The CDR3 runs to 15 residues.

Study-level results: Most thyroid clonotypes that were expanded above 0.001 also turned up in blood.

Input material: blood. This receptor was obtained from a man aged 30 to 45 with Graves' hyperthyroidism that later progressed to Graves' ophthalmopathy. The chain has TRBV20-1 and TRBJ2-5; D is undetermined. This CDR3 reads CSARDLWDIQETQYF. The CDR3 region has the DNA TGCAGTGCTAGAGATTTGTGGGATATCCAAGAGACCCAGTACTTC.